This T cell receptor beta chain was documented in a study of blood T cell repertoires in COVID-19. V shed 5 bases and J 7 bases; nucleotides not matched to a gene: 14. The CDR3 has 16 amino acids. Germline V gives CDR1 SNHLY, CDR2 FYNNEI. While infection was still active, Seattle patients were enrolled and then followed longitudinally. Repertoires were generated with immunoSEQ multiplex PCR, while TCRdb's copy carries only in-frame clones and drops some. The sample lists about 130,000 clones, roughly 85% seen once, with 3.2% in the top ten. The rearrangement links TRBV2 to TRBJ2-5; 9 bases are a match to TRBD2. The sequencing input was peripheral blood. This receptor was obtained from a woman of 80 years or more with COVID-19, enrolled during active disease. The CDR3 loop is CASSSQTGTSSWTQYF. For the CDR3, the DNA is TGTGCCAGCAGTTCCCAGACCGGGACTAGCTCTTGGACCCAGTACTTC.